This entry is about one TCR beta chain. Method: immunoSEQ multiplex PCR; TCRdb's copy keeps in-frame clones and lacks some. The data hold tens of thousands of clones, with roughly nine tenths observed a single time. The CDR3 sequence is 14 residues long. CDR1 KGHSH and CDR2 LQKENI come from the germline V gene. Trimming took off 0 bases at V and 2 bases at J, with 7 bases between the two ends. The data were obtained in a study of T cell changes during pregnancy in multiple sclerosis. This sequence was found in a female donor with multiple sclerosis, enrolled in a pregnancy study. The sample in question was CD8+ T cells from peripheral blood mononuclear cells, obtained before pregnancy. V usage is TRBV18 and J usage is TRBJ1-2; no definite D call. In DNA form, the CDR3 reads TGTGCCAGCTCACCACCTAACCGGAACTATGGCTACACCTTC. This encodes CASSPPNRNYGYTF.